This TCR beta chain was sequenced during a study of shared clonotypes between healthy human individuals (dated by TCRdb to the early 2020s). Turning to the overall study: A few men and a couple of women, aged 18 to 49 years, made up the cohort. For each donor, CD4 naive and CD4 memory were each run on three plates, CD8 naive on two plates, and CD8 memory on one plate. Blood TCR repertoires of about five healthy adults were deeply sequenced to estimate repertoire size and the extent of clonotype sharing between individuals. To increase sequencing depth and limit assay-specific biases, TCR repertoire library preparation and sequencing were carried out by different laboratories using diverse techniques. Between about 0.8 and 8.9 billion PBMCs per donor were obtained by leukapheresis.

Overall study outcomes, separate from this receptor: Incomplete sequencing was indicated by rarefaction of sorted-subset datasets, despite the large sequencing depth. Pairwise subsampling indicated that sequencing depth was expected to affect the degree of clonotype sharing among donors. Compared with non-shared clonotypes, clonotypes shared by all four sorted-subset donors had higher generation probabilities. Sampling was restricted to blood, and TCR repertoires in tissue are likely to differ from TCR repertoires in blood. Naive subsets generally had larger estimated clonotype richness than memory subsets. Sharing across a few donors was observed for about 5% of naive CD4, 3% to 4% of naive CD8, around 2.5% of memory CD4, and around 0.42% of memory CD8 clonotypes. The genetic and exposure-history diversity represented was limited by the small number of donors.

Using the deep immunoSEQ assay, multiplex PCR amplified TCR CDR3 regions from genomic DNA. Extracted genomic DNA from each cell subset was spread evenly across all wells of several immunoSEQ 96-well plates, with each plate serving as a replicate. Each replicate PCR for sorted subsets received approximately 200 ng genomic DNA, equal to 28,000 or so T cell genomes. The purified libraries were quantified using a Qubit 3.0 fluorometer, sized with a Bioanalyzer 2100, and then quantified again using the KAPA Library Quantification kit. A separate single-read 150-cycle Illumina NextSeq 550 flow cell was used to sequence each immunoSEQ 96-well plate. Concerning the study's data processing: Because the immunoSEQ output included only junctional sequences and no quality scores, the filtering could not be the same as the filtering used for full-length reads. To assign V/J genes and CDR3, sequences were annotated using PyIR, a Python wrapper for IgBLAST v1.9, with IMGT germline references. Any read was removed if the V/J assignment was weak (E-value above 1e-6), the CDR3 was missing, or the read contained stop codons, out-of-frame junctions, or ambiguous translated residues. V3J clonotypes were defined as sequences sharing the same inferred V gene, J gene, and CDR3 amino acid sequence. Percentage overlap between repertoires was computed as shared unique clonotypes divided by the size of the smaller repertoire. Repertoire richness was assessed with RTK rarefaction, the Chao1 estimator, and Recon v2.1 estimates of unobserved clonotypes. Generation probabilities were computed with OLGA for all TCRbeta clonotypes obtained by the gDNA method from a few donors. What TCRdb holds here is the immuneACCESS table cut down to in-frame rearrangements. Part of the clones is not present; checked against another copy, under half of the missing clones reflect an unresolved V gene, and the others are unexplained. For V, J and clone size, that table is used; D and trimming come from the DNA. The sample table shows 1.4 million or so clones, and approximately 98.5% are seen once. Under 0.45% of the sample rests with the top ten.

The CDR3 runs 15 residues from the cysteine to the phenylalanine. Only the CDR3 DNA stays, 45 bases, in frame from base 1. For this chain, trimming is 0 bases at the V end and 4 bases at the J end, and the number of junction bases without a gene match is 3. The germline V gene specifies SGHRS as CDR1 and YFSETQ as CDR2. Healthy HIV-negative adults with no recently reported acute infections or vaccinations were included as donors. Only Caucasian adults living in Nashville, Tennessee, USA were represented among the donors. CD4+ T cells were enriched by magnetic negative selection, after which naive cells were positively selected on CD45RA and the negative fraction was taken as the memory subset. After blood collection by leukapheresis, PBMCs were isolated using Ficoll-Histopaque density gradient centrifugation and then cryopreserved in the vapor phase of liquid nitrogen. Analytical flow cytometry was used to check the purity and quantity of each magnetically sorted T cell population. Genomic DNA was isolated from each sorted fraction and quantified by UV absorbance on a Nanodrop 2000c.

Comments on this clone: The antigen it recognizes is unknown. Base quality data are lacking; no much larger clone is found one base away. Other nucleotide sequences in the sample specify the same CDR3.

The V and J genes are TRBV5-1 and TRBJ2-7; 11 bases in the junction line up with TRBD2. The sequencing input was naive CD4+ T cells sorted from blood. The sample's cell subset or site label, decoded: CD45RA+ positively selected. This TCR came from a man in his thirties or forties in good health. The CDR3 region: CASSLALAGGYEQYF. The bases are TGCGCCAGCAGCTTGGCTCTAGCGGGGGGTTACGAGCAGTACTTC. Full variable domain (CDR3 extended with the reference TRBV5-1 and TRBJ2-7 proteins): KAGVTQTPRYLIKTRGQQVTLSCSPISGHRSVSWYQQTPGQGLQFLFEYFSETQRNKGNFPGRFSGRQFSNSRSEMNVSTLELGDSALYLCASSLALAGGYEQYFGPGTRLTVT.